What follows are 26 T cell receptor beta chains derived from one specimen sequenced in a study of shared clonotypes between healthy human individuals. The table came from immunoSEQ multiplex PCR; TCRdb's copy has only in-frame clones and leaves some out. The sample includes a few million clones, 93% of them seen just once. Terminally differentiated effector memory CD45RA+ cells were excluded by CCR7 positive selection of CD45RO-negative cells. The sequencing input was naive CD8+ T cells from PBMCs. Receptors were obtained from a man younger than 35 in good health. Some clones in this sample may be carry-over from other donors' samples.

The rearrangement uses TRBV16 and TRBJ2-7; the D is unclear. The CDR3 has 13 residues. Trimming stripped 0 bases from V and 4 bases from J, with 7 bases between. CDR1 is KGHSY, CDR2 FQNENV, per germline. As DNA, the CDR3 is TGTGCCAGCAGCCAATCGTTACAGTACGAGCAGTACTTC. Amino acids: CASSQSLQYEQYF.

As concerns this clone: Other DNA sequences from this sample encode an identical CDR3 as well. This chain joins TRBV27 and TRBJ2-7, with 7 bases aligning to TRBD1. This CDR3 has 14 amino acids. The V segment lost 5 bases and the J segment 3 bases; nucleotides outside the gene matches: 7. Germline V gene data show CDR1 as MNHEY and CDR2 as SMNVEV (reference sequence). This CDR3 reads CASSPGTAIYEQYF. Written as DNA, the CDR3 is TGTGCCAGCAGTCCCGGGACAGCCATCTACGAGCAGTACTTC.

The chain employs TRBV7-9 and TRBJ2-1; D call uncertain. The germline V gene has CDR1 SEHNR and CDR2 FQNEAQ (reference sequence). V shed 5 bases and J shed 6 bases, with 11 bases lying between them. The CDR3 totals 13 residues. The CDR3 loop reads CASSPVGSNEQFF. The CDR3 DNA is TGTGCCAGCAGCCCCGTCGGATCCAATGAGCAGTTCTTC.

The CDR3: CASSEAGLAETYEQYF. CDR3 nucleotides: TGTGCCAGCAGTGAAGCCGGACTAGCGGAGACCTACGAGCAGTACTTC. The chain recombines TRBV6-1 with TRBJ2-7; 10 positions match TRBD2. CDR3 size: 16 residues. Germline V CDR1 and CDR2: MNHNS, SASEGT. Trimming at V came to 0 bases and at J to 2 bases, leaving 4 bases not matched to a gene.

Written as DNA, the CDR3 is TGTGCCAGCAGTTTAGGGGTTGGGACAGGCACAGATACGCAGTATTTT. This codes for CASSLGVGTGTDTQYF. The gene calls are TRBV27 and TRBJ2-3, with 7 positions matching TRBD1. Trimming removed 2 bases from V and 1 base from J; junction bases left unmatched: 6. This CDR3 region has 16 residues. Germline CDR1 MNHEY, CDR2 SMNVEV (reference sequence).

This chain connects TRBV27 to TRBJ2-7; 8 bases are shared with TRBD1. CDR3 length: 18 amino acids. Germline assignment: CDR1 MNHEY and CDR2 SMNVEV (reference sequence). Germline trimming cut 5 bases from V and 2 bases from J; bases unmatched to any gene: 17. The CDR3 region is CASSPTGTGFRIPYEQYF. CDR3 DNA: TGTGCCAGCAGTCCCACCGGGACAGGTTTTCGAATCCCCTACGAGCAGTACTTC.

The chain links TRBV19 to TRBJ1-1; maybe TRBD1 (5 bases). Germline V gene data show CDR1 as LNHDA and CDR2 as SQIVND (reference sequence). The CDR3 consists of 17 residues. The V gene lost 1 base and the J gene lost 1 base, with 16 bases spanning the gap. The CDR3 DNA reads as TGTGCCAGTAGTATAGCTTTTATTCGGGGCACGAACACTGAAGCTTTCTTT. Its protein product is CASSIAFIRGTNTEAFF.

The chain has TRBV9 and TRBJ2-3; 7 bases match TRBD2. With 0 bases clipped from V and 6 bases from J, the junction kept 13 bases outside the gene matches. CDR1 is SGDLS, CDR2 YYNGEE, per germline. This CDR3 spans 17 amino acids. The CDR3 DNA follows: TGTGCCAGCAGCGTAGCCTTAACTAGCGTTGGAGGGGATACGCAGTATTTT. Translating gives CASSVALTSVGGDTQYF.

CDR3 protein: CASSQGTGNSNYGYTF. CDR3 sequence (DNA): TGCGCCAGCAGCCAAGGGACTGGGAATTCTAACTATGGCTACACCTTC. The chain has TRBV4-3 and TRBJ1-2, with no clear D. V was clipped by 1 base and J by 0 bases, with 12 bases between them. The CDR3 covers 16 residues. Germline V gives CDR1 LGHNA, CDR2 YSLEER.

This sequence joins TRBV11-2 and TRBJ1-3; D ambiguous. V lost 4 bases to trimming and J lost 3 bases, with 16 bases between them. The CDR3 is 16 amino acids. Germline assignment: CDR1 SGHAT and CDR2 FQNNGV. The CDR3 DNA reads TGTGCCAGCAGCTCGGGGTTGGTTGTGGATGGAAACACCATATATTTT. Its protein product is CASSSGLVVDGNTIYF.

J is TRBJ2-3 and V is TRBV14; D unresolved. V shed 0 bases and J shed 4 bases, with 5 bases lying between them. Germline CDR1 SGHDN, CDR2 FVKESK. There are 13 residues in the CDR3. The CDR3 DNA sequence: TGTGCCAGCAGCCAAGACAGCCCAGATACGCAGTATTTT. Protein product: CASSQDSPDTQYF.

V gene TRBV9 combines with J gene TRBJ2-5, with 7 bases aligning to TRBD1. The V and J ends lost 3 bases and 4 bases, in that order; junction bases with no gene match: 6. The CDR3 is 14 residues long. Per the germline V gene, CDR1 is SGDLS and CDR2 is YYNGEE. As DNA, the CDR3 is TGTGCCAGCAGCGACCGACAGGGCGGAGAGACCCAGTACTTC. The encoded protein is CASSDRQGGETQYF.

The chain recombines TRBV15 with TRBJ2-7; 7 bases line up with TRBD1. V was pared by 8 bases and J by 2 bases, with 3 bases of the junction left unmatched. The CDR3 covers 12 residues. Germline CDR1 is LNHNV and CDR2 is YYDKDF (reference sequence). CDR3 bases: TGTGCCACCGGGACAGACCCCTACGAGCAGTACTTC. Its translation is CATGTDPYEQYF.

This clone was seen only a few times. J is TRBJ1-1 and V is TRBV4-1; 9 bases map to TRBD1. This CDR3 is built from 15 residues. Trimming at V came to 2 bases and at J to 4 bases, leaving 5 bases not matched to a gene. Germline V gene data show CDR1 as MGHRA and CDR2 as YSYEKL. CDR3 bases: TGCGCCAGCAGCCAACGACAGGGGGTGGGCACTGAAGCTTTCTTT. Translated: CASSQRQGVGTEAFF.

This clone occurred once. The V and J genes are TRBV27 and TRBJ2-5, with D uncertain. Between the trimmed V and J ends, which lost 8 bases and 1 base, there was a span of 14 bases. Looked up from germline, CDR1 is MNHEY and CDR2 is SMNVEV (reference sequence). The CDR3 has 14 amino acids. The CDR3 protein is CASSSSRSQETQYF. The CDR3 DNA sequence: TGTGCCAGCTCTTCTTCGCGGAGCCAAGAGACCCAGTACTTC.

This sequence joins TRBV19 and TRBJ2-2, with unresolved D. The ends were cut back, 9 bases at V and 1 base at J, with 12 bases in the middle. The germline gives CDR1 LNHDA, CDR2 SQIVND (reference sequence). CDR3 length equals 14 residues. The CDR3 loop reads CARPVGKNTGELFF. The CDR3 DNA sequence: TGTGCCAGACCGGTGGGAAAGAACACCGGGGAGCTGTTTTTT.

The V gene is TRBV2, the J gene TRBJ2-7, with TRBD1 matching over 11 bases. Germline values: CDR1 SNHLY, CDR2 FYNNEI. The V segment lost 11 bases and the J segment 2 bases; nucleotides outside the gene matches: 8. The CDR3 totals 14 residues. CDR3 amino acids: CAAQWGQGAYEQYF. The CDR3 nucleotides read TGTGCCGCCCAGTGGGGACAGGGGGCCTACGAGCAGTACTTC.

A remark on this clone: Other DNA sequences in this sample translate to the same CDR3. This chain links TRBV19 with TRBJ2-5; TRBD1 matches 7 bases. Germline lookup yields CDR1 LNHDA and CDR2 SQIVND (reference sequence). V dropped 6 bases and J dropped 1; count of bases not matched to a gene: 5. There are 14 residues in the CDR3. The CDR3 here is CASSPRTGQETQYF. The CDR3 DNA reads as TGTGCCAGTAGCCCACGGACAGGCCAAGAGACCCAGTACTTC.

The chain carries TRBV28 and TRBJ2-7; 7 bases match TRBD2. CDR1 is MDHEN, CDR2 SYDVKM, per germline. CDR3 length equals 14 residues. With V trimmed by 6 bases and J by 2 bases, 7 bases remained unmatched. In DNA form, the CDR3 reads TGTGCCAGCAGAAGAACTAGCGTAACCTACGAGCAGTACTTC. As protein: CASRRTSVTYEQYF.

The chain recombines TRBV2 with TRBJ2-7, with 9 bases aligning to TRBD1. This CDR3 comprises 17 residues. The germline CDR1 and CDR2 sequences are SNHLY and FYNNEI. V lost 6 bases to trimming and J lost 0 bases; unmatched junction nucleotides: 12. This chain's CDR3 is CASSLPAGQGVSYEQYF. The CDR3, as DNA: TGTGCCAGCAGCTTACCTGCGGGACAGGGCGTCTCCTACGAGCAGTACTTC. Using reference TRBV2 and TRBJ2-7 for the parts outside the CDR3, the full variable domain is EPEVTQTPSHQVTQMGQEVILRCVPISNHLYFYWYRQILGQKVEFLVSFYNNEISEKSEIFDDQFSVERPDGSNFTLKIRSTKLEDSAMYFCASSLPAGQGVSYEQYFGPGTRLTVT.

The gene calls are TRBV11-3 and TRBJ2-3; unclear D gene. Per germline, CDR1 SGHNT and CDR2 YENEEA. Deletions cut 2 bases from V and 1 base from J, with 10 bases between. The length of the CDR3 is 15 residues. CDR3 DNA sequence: TGTGCCAGCAGCTTACTGACCACTGGCACAGATACGCAGTATTTT. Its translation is CASSLLTTGTDTQYF.

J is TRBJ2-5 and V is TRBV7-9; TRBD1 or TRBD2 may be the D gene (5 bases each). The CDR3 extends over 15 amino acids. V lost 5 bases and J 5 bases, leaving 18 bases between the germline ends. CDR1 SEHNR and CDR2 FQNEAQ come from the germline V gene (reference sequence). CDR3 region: CASSHRDAQGETQYF. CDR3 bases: TGTGCCAGCAGCCATCGGGACGCCCAAGGCGAGACCCAGTACTTC.

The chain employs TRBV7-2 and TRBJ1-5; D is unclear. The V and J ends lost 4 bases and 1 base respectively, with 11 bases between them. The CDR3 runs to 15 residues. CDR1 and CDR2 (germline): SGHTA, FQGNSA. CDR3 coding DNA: TGTGCCAGCAGCTGGGGTCTTACGAGCAATCAGCCCCAGCATTTT. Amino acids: CASSWGLTSNQPQHF. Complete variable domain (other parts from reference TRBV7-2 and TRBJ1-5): GAGVSQSPSNKVTEKGKDVELRCDPISGHTALYWYRQSLGQGLEFLIYFQGNSAPDKSGLPSDRFSAERTGGSVSTLTIQRTQQEDSAVYLCASSWGLTSNQPQHFGDGTRLSIL.

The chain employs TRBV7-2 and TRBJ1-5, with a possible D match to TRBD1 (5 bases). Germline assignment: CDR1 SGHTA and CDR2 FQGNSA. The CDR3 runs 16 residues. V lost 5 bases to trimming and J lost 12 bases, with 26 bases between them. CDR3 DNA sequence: TGTGCCAGCAGCGGGGGGGTACAGACCCTGGACCCACGCCAGCATTTT. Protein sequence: CASSGGVQTLDPRQHF.

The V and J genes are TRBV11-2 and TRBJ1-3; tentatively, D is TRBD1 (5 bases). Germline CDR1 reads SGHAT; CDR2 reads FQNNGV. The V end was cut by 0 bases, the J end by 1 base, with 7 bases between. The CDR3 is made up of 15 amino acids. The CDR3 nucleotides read TGTGCCAGCAGCTTAGAATGGGGGTCTGGAAACACCATATATTTT. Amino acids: CASSLEWGSGNTIYF.

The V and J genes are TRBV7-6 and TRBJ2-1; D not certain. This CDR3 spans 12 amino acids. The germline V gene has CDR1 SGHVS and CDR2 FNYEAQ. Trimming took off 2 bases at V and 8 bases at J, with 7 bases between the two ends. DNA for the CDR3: TGTGCCAGCAGCTTACACCCCGATGAGCAGTTCTTC. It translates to CASSLHPDEQFF.